This is a list of T cell receptor beta chains from one sample in a study of CD8 T cells in Susac syndrome. TCRdb called the immunoSEQ multiplex PCR reads again in MiXCR, with one record for every CDR3 protein. The table includes some 140,000 distinct CDR3 sequences, around nine tenths detected once. Source material: CD8+ T cells from PBMCs. The source of these receptors is a human donor with multiple sclerosis. The CDR3 runs from the conserved cysteine through the conserved F or W. A D gene is named only where the DNA matches it firmly. Clone size appears in some rows only: once, few, many, or a class for an expanded clone.

d_gene,j_gene,abundance,v_gene,CDR3nt,CDR3aa
TRBD1,TRBJ2-2,.,TRBV29-1,TGCAGCGTTCGACACCGGGACAGCTACACCGGGGAGCTGTTTTTT,CSVRHRDSYTGELFF
.,TRBJ2-1,.,TRBV15,TGTGCCACCCTCCGGTACGGGACGACGCTTTTCAATGAGCAGTTCTTC,CATLRYGTTLFNEQFF
TRBD2,TRBJ2-7,.,TRBV27,TGTGCCAGCCGTTCCCCCGGTGGCGGGAGTTATGAGCAGTACTTC,CASRSPGGGSYEQYF
.,TRBJ1-5,.,TRBV20-1,TGCAGTGCTGATGACAGGACGGCCTATAGCAATCAGCCCCAGCATTTT,CSADDRTAYSNQPQHF
.,TRBJ2-3,.,TRBV7-6,TGTGCCAGCAGCTTGCAGGGTACAGATACGCAGTATTTT,CASSLQGTDTQYF
.,TRBJ2-4,.,TRBV12-3/TRBV12-4,TGTGCCAGCAGCCCTGGGGAGGGGGCGATGGACATTCAGTACTTC,CASSPGEGAMDIQYF
.,TRBJ2-1,.,TRBV7-9,TGTGCCAGCAGCTTAGTACAGCCCTCCTACAATGAGCAGTTCTTC,CASSLVQPSYNEQFF
.,TRBJ2-7,.,TRBV15,TGTGCCACCAGCGAAGATACCGGATGGACAGACACCTACGAGCAGTACTTC,CATSEDTGWTDTYEQYF
.,TRBJ2-4,few,TRBV11-2,TGTGCCAGCAGCTCTCCGGGACCCCTAGGGAACATTCAGTACTTC,CASSSPGPLGNIQYF
.,TRBJ1-4,.,TRBV29-1,TGCAGCGTTGAAATGGGTGACGGGGGTAATGAAAAACTGTTTTTT,CSVEMGDGGNEKLFF
.,TRBJ1-2,.,TRBV27,TGTGCCAGCAGTTTCGGGGGAGGAGGCTACACCTTC,CASSFGGGGYTF
.,TRBJ1-5,once,TRBV4-3,TGCGCCAGCAGGCCCTCTACAGGGACTGATCAGCCCCAGCATTTT,CASRPSTGTDQPQHF
.,TRBJ2-1,.,TRBV24-1,TGTGCCACCAGTGATCGTAGCGCCCCTTTTAATGAGCAGTTCTTC,CATSDRSAPFNEQFF
.,TRBJ2-7,.,TRBV7-2,TGTGCCAGCAGCTTCCCGAGCTCCTACGAGCAGTACTTC,CASSFPSSYEQYF
TRBD1,TRBJ1-5,.,TRBV27,TGTGCCAGCAGTCCCGCTGGACAGGGGGCGAATCAGCCCCAGCATTTT,CASSPAGQGANQPQHF
.,TRBJ2-3,.,TRBV7-9,TGTGCCAGCTCCCCCCTGGGGGCCCCGCTCCGCCCCACAGATACGCAGTATTTT,CASSPLGAPLRPTDTQYF
TRBD1,TRBJ1-1,.,TRBV13,TGTGCCAGCGAGGACAGGTCGGCTTTTCCTGAAGCTTTCTTT,CASEDRSAFPEAFF
.,TRBJ2-1,.,TRBV12-3/TRBV12-4,TGTGCCAGCAGTTTTGTAGCTGGCAATGAGCAGTTCTTC,CASSFVAGNEQFF
.,TRBJ1-1,.,TRBV29-1,TGCAGCGTTGTATCGGGGAACACTGAAGCTTTCTTT,CSVVSGNTEAFF
.,TRBJ2-1,once,TRBV5-6,TGTGCCAGCAGCCACTATGGCAATGAGCAGTTCTTC,CASSHYGNEQFF
TRBD2,TRBJ2-7,.,TRBV27,TGTGCCAGCAGTCCCTCAGGACTAGCGAACTACGAGCAGTACTTC,CASSPSGLANYEQYF
.,TRBJ2-5,.,TRBV28,TGTGCCAGCAGCTCCAGGGAGGAGGGGGGAGAGACCCAGTACTTC,CASSSREEGGETQYF
TRBD2,TRBJ2-5,.,TRBV30,TGTGCCTGGAGTCTCGCTAGCGGATACCAAGAGACCCAGTACTTC,CAWSLASGYQETQYF
.,TRBJ2-5,.,TRBV3-1,TGTGCCAGCAGCCAAGGGCCGGGCCTCGGAGAGACCCAGTACTTC,CASSQGPGLGETQYF
TRBD1,TRBJ2-3,.,TRBV27,TGTGCCAGCAGTTTACGGTGGGACAGTTCGCAGTATTTT,CASSLRWDSSQYF
TRBD1,TRBJ2-2,.,TRBV6-2/TRBV6-3,TGTGCCAGCAGTCGACCGGGGACAGGGACGTTCGGGGACACCGGGGAGCTGTTTTTT,CASSRPGTGTFGDTGELFF
.,TRBJ2-2,.,TRBV20-1,TGCAGTGCTAGACTAGCGCTCACCGGGGAGCTGTTTTTT,CSARLALTGELFF
.,TRBJ2-3,.,TRBV4-1,TGCGCCAGCAGCCAAGATCCCGGGCTCACAGATACGCAGTATTTT,CASSQDPGLTDTQYF
.,TRBJ1-2,.,TRBV29-1,TGCAGCGCTCATGAGGGGGATGGCTACACCTTC,CSAHEGDGYTF
TRBD2,TRBJ2-7,.,TRBV2,TGTGCCGGCATGCCCCGGCTAGCGGACGAGCAGTACTTC,CAGMPRLADEQYF
.,TRBJ2-7,.,TRBV7-9,TGTGCCAGCAGCTTAGACGGGACAACTACCACCTACGAGCAGTACTTC,CASSLDGTTTTYEQYF
.,TRBJ2-1,.,TRBV4-3,TGCGCCAGCAGCCAAAATTGGGGTACACCTTATGAGCAGTTCTTC,CASSQNWGTPYEQFF
.,TRBJ2-7,.,TRBV19,TGTGCCAGTAGTTACGGGTCCGACGAGCAGTACTTC,CASSYGSDEQYF
.,TRBJ1-2,.,TRBV7-8,TGTGCCAGCAGCTTAAGCGCAGGGAGGGACTATGGCTACACCTTC,CASSLSAGRDYGYTF
.,TRBJ2-1,.,TRBV29-1,TGCAGCGGACACGGGACAAATGAGCAGTTCTTC,CSGHGTNEQFF
.,TRBJ2-1,.,TRBV4-3,TGCGCCAGCAGCCTCGGACCTAGCGCCCATCCGGAGCAGTTCTTC,CASSLGPSAHPEQFF
.,TRBJ1-1,.,TRBV6-5,TGTGCCAGCAGTTACCCTCGAGGAGAAATGAACACTGAAGCTTTCTTT,CASSYPRGEMNTEAFF
.,TRBJ1-1,.,TRBV20-1,TGCAGTGCTAGGCCCAAAGGCCTCACTGAAGCTTTCTTT,CSARPKGLTEAFF
.,TRBJ1-2,.,TRBV19,TGTGCCAGTAGCCCGAGGTCTTTCTATGGCTACACCTTC,CASSPRSFYGYTF
.,TRBJ2-7,.,TRBV6-5,TGTGCCAGCAGTTACTCGAGTCTGGACAGCCAGTACTTC,CASSYSSLDSQYF
.,TRBJ1-2,.,TRBV20-1,TGCAGTGCTAGATCGAACAGGGATGGCTATGGCTACACCTTC,CSARSNRDGYGYTF
TRBD1,TRBJ1-2,.,TRBV20-1,TGCAGTGCCTCCGGGACAGGCACCCGTAACTATGGCTACACCTTC,CSASGTGTRNYGYTF
TRBD2,TRBJ2-1,.,TRBV7-9,TGTGCCAGTCTACCTCTAGCGGGCGGACACAATGAGCAGTTCTTC,CASLPLAGGHNEQFF
.,TRBJ2-7,few,TRBV14,TGTGCCAGCAGCCAAGTCCCTCGACCCTACTACGAGCAGTACTTC,CASSQVPRPYYEQYF
.,TRBJ2-3,.,TRBV7-2,TGTGCCAGCAGCTTTGCCTCACAGGCAGATACGCAGTATTTT,CASSFASQADTQYF
.,TRBJ2-1,.,TRBV7-9,TGTGCCAGCAGCGTGACTGGAAGGAACAATGAGCAGTTCTTC,CASSVTGRNNEQFF
.,TRBJ2-2,.,TRBV29-1,TGCAGCGTTGAAGATCTTCAGGGTGCCGGGGAGCTGTTTTTT,CSVEDLQGAGELFF
.,TRBJ1-2,.,TRBV7-9,TGTGCCAGCAGCTCGGGGGCAGGGAACTATGGCTACACCTTC,CASSSGAGNYGYTF
.,TRBJ2-1,.,TRBV29-1,TGCAGCGTTGGGGGGACCCCAGTTGAGCAGTTCTTC,CSVGGTPVEQFF
.,TRBJ2-6,.,TRBV4-1,TGCGCCAGCAGCCAAGTTGCCAGTGTCTCTGGGGCCAACGTCCTGACTTTC,CASSQVASVSGANVLTF
.,TRBJ2-3,.,TRBV4-1,TGCGCCAGCAGAGAGCTTATCACAGATACGCAGTATTTT,CASRELITDTQYF
.,TRBJ2-1,.,TRBV5-1,TGCGCCAGCAGCTTGGGCGGGGGCCCACACAATGAGCAGTTCTTC,CASSLGGGPHNEQFF
TRBD1,TRBJ1-2,.,TRBV29-1,TGCAGCGGTGGCGACCGGGACAGTAACTATGGCTACACCTTC,CSGGDRDSNYGYTF
TRBD1,TRBJ2-5,.,TRBV11-1,TGTGCCAGCAGCCCAGATGGAGGACAGGGCAAATCTTCATACCGGGAGACCCAGTACTTC,CASSPDGGQGKSSYRETQYF
.,TRBJ2-7,.,TRBV7-3,TGTGCCAGCAGCCTCGGGGGCGGAGGGAGCTACGAGCAGTACTTC,CASSLGGGGSYEQYF
TRBD2,TRBJ2-7,.,TRBV7-2,TGTGCCAGCAGCGATCCGGGACTAGCGATATACTACGAGCAGTACTTC,CASSDPGLAIYYEQYF
.,TRBJ1-5,.,TRBV6-5,TGTGCCAGCAGCCCGGGACAAAATAGCAATCAGCCCCAGCATTTT,CASSPGQNSNQPQHF